Below, one TCR beta chain is given with its context. There are 16 residues in the CDR3. After removal of 2 bases from V and 3 bases from J, the junction contained 7 bases not matched to a gene. From germline, CDR1 is SGHRS and CDR2 YFSETQ. The data stem from a study of control samples from healthy donors and cancer patients. The method was immunoSEQ multiplex PCR; TCRdb's version includes in-frame clones alone and lacks a portion of them. Of over 120,000 clones in the sample, 75% to 95% are singletons; the top ten hold approximately 3.4%. This sequence joins TRBV5-1 and TRBJ2-4; the match to TRBD1 covers 8 bases. The sequence derives from a man between 25 and 39 years old in good health. Sequencing was done on a sample of blood. The CDR3 nucleotides read TGCGCCAGCAGCTTTGGGCAGGGGGCGGTCAAAAACATTCAGTACTTC. It yields the protein CASSFGQGAVKNIQYF.